This T cell receptor beta chain was identified in a study of monozygotic twins with inflammatory bowel disease (dated by TCRdb to about 2019). General notes on the study: The full study comprised 28 monozygotic twin pairs: nine German pairs (four IBD-concordant, five IBD-discordant) and 19 IBD-discordant Danish pairs. The search for disease-associated traits relied mainly on comparing IBD patients with their genetically identical healthy co-twins within discordant pairs. Each individual had, on average, about 151 000 unique TCRalpha sequences and 181 000 unique TCRbeta sequences available for analysis. Findings and caveats that apply to the study as a whole: Measured by the inverse Simpson index, TCRbeta repertoire diversity was lower in IBD patients than in their healthy co-twins. Distinction between different T cell subtypes could not be achieved in the analysis. The results gave no support for a single strong signal or clonotype linked to IBD. Repertoire similarity did not differ between concordant and discordant twins, which could be due to limited statistical power. Background noise and inter-individual variability may have been introduced into the repertoires by the differing immunosuppressive treatments among patients. IBD patients shared fewer clonotypes with other individuals than healthy twins did, most markedly in patients showing signs of disease activity.

Libraries were prepared through 5' RACE. For each TCR library, around 3,500 ng of total RNA was used. cDNA was synthesized with SMARTScribe reverse transcriptase in eight separate reactions per sample. During cDNA synthesis, template switching introduced unique molecular identifiers that contained a 6-nucleotide sample barcode. TCRalpha and TCRbeta cDNA was amplified by two nested PCRs of 16 and 9 cycles, with bead purification after each PCR. Before amplification, the cDNA was treated with uracil DNA-glycosylase and purified using the QIAquick PCR purification kit. In the second PCR, Illumina TruSeq-compatible adapters and sample-specific barcodes were added. Library quality and concentration were checked on TapeStation and Qubit, and libraries were pooled at around 5.3 ng each. The pooled libraries were sequenced with 2 x 100 bp reads and custom sequencing primers on an Illumina HiSeq2500 single-index Rapid Run. As for how the authors treated the data: MiGEC version 1.2.6 was used for UMI-based consensus assembly to correct PCR and sequencing errors. MiXCR version 2.1.1 was used to carry out V(D)J alignment, clonotype assembly and CDR3 extraction. To normalise gene usage, clonotype sharing and MAIT/NKT TCR abundance, the analysis used the top 1000, 10 000 and 20 000 clonotypes per sample. Diversity was computed as the inverse Simpson index with the vegan R package after downsampling to 27 000 UMIs. Paired Mann-Whitney U tests were applied to discordant twin pairs, and Benjamini-Hochberg correction was used for multiple testing. Reads reprocessed by TCRdb are summarized as one entry per CDR3 protein sequence, and DNA is absent. The V and J calls were determined by TCRdb, not by the authors. In this sample's table one finds a few hundred thousand distinct CDR3 sequences. The ten most abundant clones make up roughly 2.6% of the sample.

Comments on this clonotype: Its cognate antigen has yet to be identified.

CDR1 and CDR2 were assigned from the germline V gene as MDHEN and SYDVKM. Including the terminal cysteine and phenylalanine, the CDR3 comprises 14 residues. No DNA is given. From each donor, an approximately 2.5 ml peripheral blood sample was drawn into PAXgene tubes and stored at -80 degrees C. Total RNA was isolated from whole blood with the PAXgene blood miRNA kit on an automated QIAcube, without T cell sorting. Peripheral blood from monozygotic twin pairs who were concordant or discordant for inflammatory bowel disease underwent deep TCRalpha and TCRbeta repertoire profiling using unique molecular barcoding. Smoking habits were recorded for all twin pairs, and individuals were classified as current, former or never smokers.

Sequenced: blood. This receptor was identified in a human donor with ulcerative colitis or Crohn's disease, or a healthy co-twin of an affected twin (not recorded which). The V and J segments used are TRBV28 and TRBJ2-7; TCRdb gives TRBD1 as the D gene, but with no DNA this cannot be confirmed. The CDR3 protein sequence reads: CASSRTGRTYEQYF.